The present T cell receptor beta chain was sequenced within a study of STAT5B mutations in CD4+ large granular lymphocyte leukemia. Study-level findings and limits: Data were not HLA-matched across samples.

Buffy coats from healthy blood donors served as controls. As for this clone: The target antigen is unknown.

The repertoire was sequenced with immunoSEQ multiplex PCR; TCRdb's copy has only in-frame clones and lacks some. The profile covers about 35,000 clones, with 65% to 70% appearing a single time and roughly 1.6% taken by the ten largest. This sequence originates from a human donor in good health. The specimen sequenced was CD4+ T cells from blood buffy coats.

CDR3 in amino acids: CASSLNGRSNQPQHF. The CDR3 DNA reads as TGTGCCAGCAGTTTGAACGGACGTAGCAATCAGCCCCAGCATTTT. The V and J genes are TRBV6-6 and TRBJ1-5; D unclear. The CDR3 covers 15 residues. Germline V gene data show CDR1 as MNHNY and CDR2 as SVGAGI (reference sequence). V dropped 4 bases and J dropped 0 bases, with 10 bases sitting between them.